The rows below give T cell receptor beta chains drawn from one sample of a study of T cell repertoires in aging, cancer and after chemotherapy. MiXCR, run by TCRdb on the multiplex PCR reads, gives a single entry per CDR3 protein. The sample holds approximately 11,000 distinct CDR3 sequences, about 42% seen once. The source material was blood. The receptors derive from a human donor in good health. Both conserved end residues are part of each CDR3. The D gene is left open where the match is weak. Not every row has a clone size; where given, it reads once, few, many or a size class.

V gene	J gene	D gene	clone size	CDR3 protein	CDR3 DNA
TRBV7-2	TRBJ1-2	-	-	CASSLHPTGANYGYTF	TGTGCCAGCAGCCTTCACCCCACGGGAGCTAACTATGGCTACACCTTC
TRBV7-2	TRBJ1-2	-	-	CASSLDQGSGSGYTF	TGTGCCAGCAGCTTAGATCAAGGGAGCGGCTCTGGCTACACCTTC
TRBV20-1	TRBJ2-2	TRBD2	-	CSARDPASGNTGELFF	TGCAGTGCTAGAGATCCGGCTAGCGGGAACACCGGGGAGCTGTTTTTT
TRBV5-1	TRBJ2-3	-	-	CASSSVITDTQYF	TGCGCCAGCAGCAGTGTCATCACAGATACGCAGTATTTT
TRBV5-4	TRBJ2-7	-	-	CASSGRDVSYEQYF	TGTGCCAGCAGCGGAAGGGACGTCTCCTACGAGCAGTACTTC
TRBV4-1	TRBJ1-4	-	few	CASSQGFQAATNEKLFF	TGCGCCAGCAGCCAAGGATTCCAGGCCGCAACTAATGAAAAACTGTTTTTT
TRBV20-1	TRBJ2-5	-	-	CSGGIQETQYF	TGCAGTGGGGGGATCCAAGAGACCCAGTACTTC
TRBV6-1	TRBJ1-1	-	-	CASTELGPMNTEAFF	TGTGCCAGCACCGAACTTGGCCCCATGAACACTGAAGCTTTCTTT
TRBV19	TRBJ2-5	TRBD1	once	CASSATALTGGQETQYF	TGTGCCAGTAGTGCAACCGCCCTCACAGGGGGCCAAGAGACCCAGTACTTC
TRBV20-1	TRBJ2-5	-	few	CSARAGGLQETQYF	TGCAGTGCTAGAGCCGGGGGCCTACAAGAGACCCAGTACTTC
TRBV7-2	TRBJ2-3	-	-	CASSLAADPSTDTQYF	TGTGCCAGCAGCTTAGCGGCGGATCCTAGCACAGATACGCAGTATTTT
TRBV12-3/TRBV12-4	TRBJ1-2	-	few	CASSLASVTGLFDHGYTF	TGTGCCAGCAGTTTAGCGTCGGTTACTGGGCTCTTCGATCATGGCTACACCTTC
TRBV29-1	TRBJ1-2	-	medium-sized	CSGEGLSGYTF	TGCAGCGGGGAGGGGTTGAGTGGCTACACCTTC
TRBV7-3	TRBJ2-7	-	-	CASSLVGGYEQYF	TGTGCCAGCAGCCTAGTGGGGGGATACGAGCAGTACTTC
TRBV30	TRBJ2-7	-	-	CAWIMGFRSYEQYF	TGTGCCTGGATTATGGGGTTCAGATCCTACGAGCAGTACTTC
TRBV4-1	TRBJ2-5	-	few	CASSYVQQETQYF	TGCGCCAGCAGCTATGTTCAGCAAGAGACCCAGTACTTC
TRBV7-2	TRBJ1-2	-	few	CASSEKNYYGYTF	TGTGCCAGCAGCGAGAAGAATTACTATGGCTACACCTTC
TRBV12-3/TRBV12-4	TRBJ2-6	-	few	CASPTGVGANVLTF	TGTGCCAGCCCGACGGGGGTTGGGGCCAACGTCCTGACTTTC
TRBV19	TRBJ2-1	-	-	CASSIGGLNNNEQFF	TGTGCCAGTAGTATAGGAGGACTAAACAACAATGAGCAGTTCTTC
TRBV27	TRBJ2-1	-	-	CASSFYNEQFF	TGTGCCAGCAGTTTCTACAATGAGCAGTTCTTC
TRBV24-1	TRBJ2-5	-	-	CATASGVQETQYF	TGTGCCACCGCCTCAGGAGTCCAAGAGACCCAGTACTTC
TRBV6-5	TRBJ1-6	-	few	CASSGTPGGDSPLHF	TGTGCCAGCAGTGGAACACCGGGGGGCGATTCACCCCTCCACTTT
TRBV7-3	TRBJ1-3	TRBD1	few	CASSSGQGDNTIYF	TGTGCCAGCAGCTCCGGACAGGGTGACAACACCATATATTTT
TRBV12-3/TRBV12-4	TRBJ2-1	-	few	CASSLMAVEQFF	TGTGCCAGCAGTTTAATGGCTGTTGAGCAGTTCTTC
TRBV7-3	TRBJ1-1	-	-	CASSLSGNTEAFF	TGTGCCAGCAGCTTATCAGGGAACACTGAAGCTTTCTTT